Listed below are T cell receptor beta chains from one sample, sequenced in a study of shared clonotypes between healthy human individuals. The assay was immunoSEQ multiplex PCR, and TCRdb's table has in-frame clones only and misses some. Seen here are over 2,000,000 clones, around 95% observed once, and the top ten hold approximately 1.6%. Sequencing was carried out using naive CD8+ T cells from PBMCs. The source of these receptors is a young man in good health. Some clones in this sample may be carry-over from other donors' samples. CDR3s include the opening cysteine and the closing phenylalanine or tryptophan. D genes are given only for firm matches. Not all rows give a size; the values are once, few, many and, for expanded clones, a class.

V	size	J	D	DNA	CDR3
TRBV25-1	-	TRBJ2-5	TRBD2	TGTGCCAGCAGTGAATACCAAGCGGGGAACCAAGAGACCCAGTACTTC	CASSEYQAGNQETQYF
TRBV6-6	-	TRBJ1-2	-	TGTGCCACTTATACACTGAACTATGGCTACACCTTC	CATYTLNYGYTF
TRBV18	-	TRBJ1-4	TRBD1	TGTGCCAGCTCACCATACGGTATCGGACAGGACGGCATTAAACTGTTTTTT	CASSPYGIGQDGIKLFF
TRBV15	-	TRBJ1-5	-	TGTGCCACCAGCATACTCATTGACTCCCCCCAGCATTTT	CATSILIDSPQHF
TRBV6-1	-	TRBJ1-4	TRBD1	TGTGCCAGCAGTGACGGGACAGGCTTTAATGAAAAACTGTTTTTT	CASSDGTGFNEKLFF
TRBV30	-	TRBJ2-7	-	TGTGCCTGGAGTGTAATGAGGGACGAGCAGTACTTC	CAWSVMRDEQYF
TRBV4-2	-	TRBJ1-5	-	TGTGCCAGCAGCCAAGGGACAGTTTATCAGCCCCAGCATTTT	CASSQGTVYQPQHF
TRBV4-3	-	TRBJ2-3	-	TGCGCCAGCAGCCAAGAGGGTATCCTACCACGCACAGATACGCAGTATTTT	CASSQEGILPRTDTQYF
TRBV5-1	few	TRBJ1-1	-	TGCGCCAGCAGCTTAAGGGGGGAAGTCACTGAAGCTTTCTTT	CASSLRGEVTEAFF
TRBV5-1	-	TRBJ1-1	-	TGCGCCAGCAGCCCGGACGGTACGGGTACTGAAGCTTTCTTT	CASSPDGTGTEAFF
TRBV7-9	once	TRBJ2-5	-	TGTGCCAGCAGCTTCCCAACCACCGGGGGATGGGCCCAGTACTTC	CASSFPTTGGWAQYF
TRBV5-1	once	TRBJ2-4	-	TGCGCCAGCAGCCCCGTCGGGGGAGCCAAAAACATTCAGTACTTC	CASSPVGGAKNIQYF
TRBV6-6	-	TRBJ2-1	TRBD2	TGTGCCAGCAGTTACTTCGCGGGAGCTTACAATGAGCAGTTCTTC	CASSYFAGAYNEQFF
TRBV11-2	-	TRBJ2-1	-	TGTGCCAGCAGCCCACCGTCGTCTCCTGAGCAGTTCTTC	CASSPPSSPEQFF
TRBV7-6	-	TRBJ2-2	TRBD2	TGTGCCAGCAGCTTAACTAGCGGGGTAACCGGGGAGCTGTTTTTT	CASSLTSGVTGELFF
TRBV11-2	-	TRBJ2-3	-	TGTGCCAGCAGCTTAGTATATTTCACAGATACGCAGTATTTT	CASSLVYFTDTQYF
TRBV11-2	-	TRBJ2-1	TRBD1	TGTGCCAGCAGTCCTCCGGGACAGCGCTTCTACAATGAGCAGTTCTTC	CASSPPGQRFYNEQFF
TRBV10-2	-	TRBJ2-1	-	TGCGCCAGCAGTGAGTCGTTGACTTCCTATAAGTTCTTC	CASSESLTSYKFF
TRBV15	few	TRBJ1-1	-	TGTGCCACCAGCAGAGGAGAGAACACTGAAGCTTTCTTT	CATSRGENTEAFF
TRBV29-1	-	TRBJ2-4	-	TGCAGCGTTGAAGACCCCAGGGGGGTAGCCAAAAACATTCAGTACTTC	CSVEDPRGVAKNIQYF
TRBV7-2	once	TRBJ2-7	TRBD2	TGTGCCAGCAGCTTCCGCCTGGGTCTAGCGGACTACGAGCAGTACTTC	CASSFRLGLADYEQYF
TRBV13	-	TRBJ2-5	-	TGTGCCAGCAGCCAGGTTGGGTCACAGGGGACCCAGTACTTC	CASSQVGSQGTQYF
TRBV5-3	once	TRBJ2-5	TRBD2	TGTGCCAGAAGCCCCGGACTAGCGGGAGGGCTCGTTGGGGAGACCCAGTACTTC	CARSPGLAGGLVGETQYF
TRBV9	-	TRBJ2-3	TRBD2	TGTGCCAGCAGTGATAGCGGGGCTAGCACAGATACGCAGTATTTT	CASSDSGASTDTQYF
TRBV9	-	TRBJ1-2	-	TGTGCCAGCAGCGTAGTAGTAGGGGACGGCTACACCTTC	CASSVVVGDGYTF
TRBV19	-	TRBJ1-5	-	TGTGCCATCGGCCAGGGCAGTTATAGCAATCAGCCCCAGCATTTT	CAIGQGSYSNQPQHF
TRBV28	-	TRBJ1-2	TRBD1	TGTGCCAGCAGCCGACTCGGACAGGGGGCTAACTATGGCTACACCTTC	CASSRLGQGANYGYTF
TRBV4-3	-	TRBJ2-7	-	TGCGCCAGCAGCCAAGACGGAGCGGAAGACTACGAGCAGTACTTC	CASSQDGAEDYEQYF
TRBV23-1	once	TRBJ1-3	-	TGCGCCAGCAGTCAATCGAAGGGAAACACCATATATTTT	CASSQSKGNTIYF
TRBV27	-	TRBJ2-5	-	TGTGCCAGCAGTTCCGCAAGGCCGGGAGAGACCCAGTACTTC	CASSSARPGETQYF
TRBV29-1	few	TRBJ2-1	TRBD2	TGCAGCGTTCCGACTAGCGGAACCTACAATGAGCAGTTCTTC	CSVPTSGTYNEQFF
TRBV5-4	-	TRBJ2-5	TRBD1	TGTGCCAGCAGCTTCCGGGACAGGGAGTACTTC	CASSFRDREYF
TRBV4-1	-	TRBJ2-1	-	TGCGCCAGCAGCCAAGCAGTGGGCAGCAGGAATGAGCAGTTCTTC	CASSQAVGSRNEQFF
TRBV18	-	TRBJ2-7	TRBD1	TGTGCCAGCTCACCACCCCACCACGGGACAGGGCCCCACGAGCAGTACTTC	CASSPPHHGTGPHEQYF
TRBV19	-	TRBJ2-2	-	TGTGCCAGTAGTATTTGGGGCAACACCGGGGAGCTGTTTTTT	CASSIWGNTGELFF
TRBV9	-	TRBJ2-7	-	TGTGCCAGCAGCGTAGTGGGAGATACCTACGAGCAGTACTTC	CASSVVGDTYEQYF
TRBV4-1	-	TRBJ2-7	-	TGCGCCAGCAGCCAAGCCTCCGAGCAGTACTTC	CASSQASEQYF
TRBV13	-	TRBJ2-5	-	TGTGCCAGCAGCTTAGGCATGGGAGTCGAAGAGACCCAGTACTTC	CASSLGMGVEETQYF
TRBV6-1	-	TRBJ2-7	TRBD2	TGTGCCAGCAGCCCGGGACTACATCTTTACGAGCAGTACTTC	CASSPGLHLYEQYF
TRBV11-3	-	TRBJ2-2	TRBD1	TGTGCCAGCAGCCTAGCCCAGGGGGCCAACGGGGAGCTGTTTTTT	CASSLAQGANGELFF
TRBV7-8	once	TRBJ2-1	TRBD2	TGTGCCAGCAGCACGGGACTAGCGGTTTACAATGAGCAGTTCTTC	CASSTGLAVYNEQFF
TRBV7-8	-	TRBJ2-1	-	TGTGCCAGCAGCTTAGAGGGTTATGGAACGTACAATGAGCAGTTCTTC	CASSLEGYGTYNEQFF
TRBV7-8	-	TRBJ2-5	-	TGTGCCAGCAGCCCGAAAGAGACCCAGTACTTC	CASSPKETQYF
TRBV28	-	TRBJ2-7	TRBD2	TGTGCCAGCAGTGTAGCTAGCGGGAGCTCCTACGAGCAGTACTTC	CASSVASGSSYEQYF
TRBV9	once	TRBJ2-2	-	TGTGCCAGCAGCGTAGCTTCGAACACCGGGGAGCTGTTTTTT	CASSVASNTGELFF
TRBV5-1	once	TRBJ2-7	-	TGCGCCAGCAGCTTGGCCGGAGACAGTCCCTACGAGCAGTACTTC	CASSLAGDSPYEQYF
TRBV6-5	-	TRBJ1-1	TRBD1	TGTGCCAGCAGCCTAACAGAACCGGGACAGACTGAAGCTTTCTTT	CASSLTEPGQTEAFF
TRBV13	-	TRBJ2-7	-	TGTGCCAGCAGCCCCCGACAGCAGACCTACGAGCAGTACTTC	CASSPRQQTYEQYF
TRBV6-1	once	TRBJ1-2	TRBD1	TGTGCCAGCAGTGAAAACCCAAGGGACAGCTTCTATGGCTACACCTTC	CASSENPRDSFYGYTF
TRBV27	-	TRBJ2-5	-	TGTGCCAGCAGTCCTTTTTCAGGGAAGGTCGAGACCCAGTACTTC	CASSPFSGKVETQYF
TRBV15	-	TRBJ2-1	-	TGTGCCACCAGCCGGGGGCATAGCGGAGGGGATGAGCAGTTCTTC	CATSRGHSGGDEQFF